This T cell receptor (beta chain) was identified during a study of regulatory T cells in long-lasting Graves disease. As for time point: newly diagnosed GD, antithyroid drugs for less than 3 months. PBMCs provided the RNA from which the TCR library was made. Per American Thyroid Association guidelines, Graves' disease was diagnosed. As regards this clonotype: Its antigen is not identified.

General study findings and limits: TRBV28, TRBJ1-2 and TRBJ2-5 were favored in persistent disease.

Sequencing libraries for TCR beta were prepared with iRepertoire HTBI primers and Arm-PCR of CDR3 regions. TCRdb analysed the multiplex PCR reads with MiXCR anew, one entry per CDR3 protein. The sample carries 250,000 to 400,000 distinct CDR3 sequences, 15% to 20% recorded once. From germline, CDR1 is MNHEY and CDR2 SMNVEV (reference sequence). The CDR3 has 14 amino acids. The V gene end was trimmed by 0 bases and the J gene end by 6 bases; junction bases not matched to a gene: 4. This material consisted of peripheral blood mononuclear cells (PBMCs), taken at new diagnosis, from a patient treated with antithyroid drugs. This chain links TRBV27 with TRBJ2-7; TRBD1 matches at 8 bases. The receptor was derived from a female donor with Graves disease. This CDR3 is CASSLSLRGPEQYF. DNA of the CDR3: TGTGCCAGCAGTTTATCCCTCAGGGGGCCCGAGCAGTACTTC.